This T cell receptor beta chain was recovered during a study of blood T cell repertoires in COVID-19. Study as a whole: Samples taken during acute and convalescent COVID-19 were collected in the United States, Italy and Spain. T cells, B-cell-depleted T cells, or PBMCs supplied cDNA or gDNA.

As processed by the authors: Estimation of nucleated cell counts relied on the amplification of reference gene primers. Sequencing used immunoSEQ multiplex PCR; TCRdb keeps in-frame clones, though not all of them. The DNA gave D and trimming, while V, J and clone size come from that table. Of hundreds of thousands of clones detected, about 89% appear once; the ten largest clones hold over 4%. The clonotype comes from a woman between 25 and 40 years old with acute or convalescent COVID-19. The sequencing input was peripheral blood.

The CDR3, as DNA: TGTGCCAGCAGCCCTTCGGGAGGACTAGCGGCGAGGACAGATACGCAGTATTTT. It codes for CASSPSGGLAARTDTQYF. The gene calls are TRBV7-6 and TRBJ2-3; 10 bases line up with TRBD2. This CDR3 spans 18 amino acids. The V segment lost 5 bases and the J segment 3 bases; nucleotides outside the gene matches: 14. From germline, CDR1 is SGHVS and CDR2 FNYEAQ.